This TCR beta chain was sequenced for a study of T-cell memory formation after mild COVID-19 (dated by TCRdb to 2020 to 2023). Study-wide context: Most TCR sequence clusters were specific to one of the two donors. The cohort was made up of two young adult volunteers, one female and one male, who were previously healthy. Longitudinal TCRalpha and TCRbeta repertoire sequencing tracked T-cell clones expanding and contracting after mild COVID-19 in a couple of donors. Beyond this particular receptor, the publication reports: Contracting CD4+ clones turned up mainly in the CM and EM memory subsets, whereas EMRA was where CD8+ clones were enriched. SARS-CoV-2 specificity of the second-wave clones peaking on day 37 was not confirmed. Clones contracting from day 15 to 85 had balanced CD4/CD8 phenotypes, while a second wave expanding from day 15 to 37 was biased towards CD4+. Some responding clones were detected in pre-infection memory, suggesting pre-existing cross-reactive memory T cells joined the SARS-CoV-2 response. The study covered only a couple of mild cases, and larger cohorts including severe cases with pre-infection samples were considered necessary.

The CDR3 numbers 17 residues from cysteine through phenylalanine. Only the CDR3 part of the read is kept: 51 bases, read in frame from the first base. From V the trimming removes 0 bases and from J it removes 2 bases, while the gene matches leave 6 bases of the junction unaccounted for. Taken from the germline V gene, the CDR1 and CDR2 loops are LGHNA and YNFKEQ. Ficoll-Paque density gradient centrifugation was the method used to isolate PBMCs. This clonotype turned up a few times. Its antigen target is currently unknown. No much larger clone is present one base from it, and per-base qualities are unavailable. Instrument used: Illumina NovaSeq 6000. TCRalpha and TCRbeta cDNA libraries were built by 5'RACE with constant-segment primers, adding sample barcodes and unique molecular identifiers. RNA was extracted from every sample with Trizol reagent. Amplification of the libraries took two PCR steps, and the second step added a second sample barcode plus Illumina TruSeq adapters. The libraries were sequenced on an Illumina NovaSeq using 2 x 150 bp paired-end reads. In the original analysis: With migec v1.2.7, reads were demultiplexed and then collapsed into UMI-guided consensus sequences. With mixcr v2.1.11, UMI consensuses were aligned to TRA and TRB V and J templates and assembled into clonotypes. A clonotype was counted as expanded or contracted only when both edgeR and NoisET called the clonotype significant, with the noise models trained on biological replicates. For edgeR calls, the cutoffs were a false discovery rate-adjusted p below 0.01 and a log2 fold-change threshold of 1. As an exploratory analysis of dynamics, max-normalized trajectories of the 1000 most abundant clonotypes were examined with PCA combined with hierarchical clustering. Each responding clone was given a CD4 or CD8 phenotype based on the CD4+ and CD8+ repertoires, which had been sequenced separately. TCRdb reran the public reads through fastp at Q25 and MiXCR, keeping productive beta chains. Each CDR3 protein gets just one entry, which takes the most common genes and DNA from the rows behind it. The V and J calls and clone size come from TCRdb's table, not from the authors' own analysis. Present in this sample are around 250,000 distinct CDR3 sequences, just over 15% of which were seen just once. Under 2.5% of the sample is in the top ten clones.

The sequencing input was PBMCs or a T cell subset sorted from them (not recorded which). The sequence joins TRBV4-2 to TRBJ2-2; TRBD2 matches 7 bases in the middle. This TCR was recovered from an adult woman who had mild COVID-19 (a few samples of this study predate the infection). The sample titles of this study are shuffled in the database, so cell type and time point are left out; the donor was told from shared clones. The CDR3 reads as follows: CASSQDQREVNTGELFF. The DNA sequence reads TGTGCCAGCAGCCAAGATCAACGGGAGGTCAACACCGGGGAGCTGTTTTTT.